The 3 T cell receptor beta chains in this list originate from one sample, sequenced in a study of human CD8 memory T cell subsets. The authors made TCR beta libraries using UMI-labeled 5' RACE. Following a re-call of the 5' RACE reads, TCRdb has one entry per CDR3 protein and lacks DNA. The repertoire table contains approximately 9,900 distinct CDR3 sequences. Material for sequencing was CD8+ T cells from PBMCs. These receptors were taken from a human donor in good health.

CDR3 residues: CASATGIIGANTEAFF. The V and J genes are TRBV7-2 and TRBJ1-1; TCRdb indicates TRBD1, and absent DNA this call remains unverified. The CDR3 consists of 16 residues. The germline V gene encodes CDR1 SGHTA and CDR2 FQGNSA.

The chain joins TRBV28 to TRBJ1-1. Germline lookup yields CDR1 MDHEN and CDR2 SYDVKM. The CDR3 is made up of 13 amino acids. The chain's CDR3 is CASSSIRRPEAFF.

The chain combines TRBV14 with TRBJ2-7. CDR3 length: 12 amino acids. CDR1 is SGHDN and CDR2 is FVKESK in the germline V gene. The CDR3 sequence is CASSQDGGEQYF.